A single sample gave rise to the 9 T cell receptor beta chains below, sequenced in a study of tumor and adjacent non-tumor tissue in lung cancer. This sample's RNA came from whole unsorted tissue. TCRbeta libraries were built with three rounds of nested PCR, modified from ARM-PCR. TCRdb processed the multiplex PCR reads anew with MiXCR; each CDR3 protein has one entry. The sample yields some 120,000 distinct CDR3 sequences, 66% seen once. Sequenced material: lung tumor tissue. The receptor source for this set is a man younger than 45 with non-small cell lung cancer.

On this clonotype: It may be a read error: a sequence one base away is much more abundant. The chain carries TRBV20-1 and TRBJ1-1; weak D call: TRBD1 (5 bases). The ends were cut back, 7 bases at V and 0 bases at J, with 15 bases in the middle. The CDR3 covers 14 residues. Germline assignment: CDR1 DFQATT and CDR2 SNEGSKA (reference sequence). This CDR3 is CSVSLRGLNTEAFF. CDR3 nucleotide sequence: TGCAGTGTATCCCTGAGGGGACTGAACACTGAAGCTTTCTTT.

The chain employs TRBV30 and TRBJ2-7; D is possibly TRBD1 (5 bases). Germline V gene lookup returns CDR1 GTSNPN and CDR2 SVGIG (reference sequence). The V and J ends lost 7 bases and 4 bases respectively, with 8 bases between them. This CDR3 is built from 10 residues. CDR3 amino acids: CASAGYEQYF. As DNA, the CDR3 is TGTGCCTCCGCAGGGTACGAGCAGTACTTC.

There are a few counts of this clonotype. The J gene is TRBJ2-1, the V gene TRBV6-5, with 13 bases that match TRBD2. The ends lost 5 bases at V and 3 bases at J; junction bases unmatched: 4. The CDR3 has 16 residues. Germline V gene lookup returns CDR1 MNHEY and CDR2 SVGAGI. The DNA for the CDR3 is TGTGCCAGCAGTCGGGGACTAGCGGGGTACTACAATGAGCAGTTCTTC. It translates to CASSRGLAGYYNEQFF.

There are a few counts of this clonotype. This may stem from a read error, because a much larger clone lies one nucleotide away. The chain joins TRBV20-1 to TRBJ2-5; 10 bases are a match to TRBD1. This CDR3 is built from 15 residues. The germline CDR1 and CDR2 sequences are DFQATT and SNEGSKA (reference sequence). In DNA form, the CDR3 reads TGCAATGCTAGAGCAAGACAGGGGGCGCGGGAGACCCAGTACTTC. Translation gives CNARARQGARETQYF.

This clonotype has a handful of counts. V usage is TRBV5-6 and J usage is TRBJ2-1; possible D gene TRBD2, 5 bases. The CDR3 has 11 amino acids. Trimming removed 4 bases at V and 14 bases at J, with 13 bases between. CDR1 and CDR2 (germline): SGHDT, YYEEEE. The CDR3 region is CASSVSAKKFF. The CDR3 coding sequence is TGTGCCAGCAGCGTTAGCGCGAAGAAGTTCTTC.

For this clonotype: A much larger clone lies a single base off, so this may be a read error. No conserved phenylalanine or tryptophan is present at the end of the CDR3, so a read error is the likely explanation. DNA of the CDR3: TGTGCCAGCACCCGGGACGGAACGAACACCGGGGAGCTGTTTTAT. This gives the protein CASTRDGTNTGELFY. The chain joins TRBV12-3 or TRBV12-4 to TRBJ2-2; perhaps D is TRBD1 or TRBD2 (5 bases each). The CDR3 totals 15 residues. Trimming left V 7 bases short and J 0 bases short, with 12 bases between.

This clonotype was counted at least ten times. The genes are TRBV10-3 and TRBJ2-1, with 10 positions matching TRBD1. V trimming: 3 bases; J trimming: 7 bases; junction bases outside the gene matches: 6. This CDR3 has 15 amino acids. Per germline, CDR1 ENHRY and CDR2 SYGVKD. The CDR3 nucleotides read TGTGCCATCAGTGACGCCGGGACAGGGGCAAATGAGCAGTTCTTC. Encoded protein: CAISDAGTGANEQFF.

This clonotype occurred once. Given the absence of the conserved phenylalanine or tryptophan at the CDR3 end, a read error is likely. J is TRBJ2-5 and V is TRBV6-2 or TRBV6-3; 8 nucleotides agree with TRBD2. The germline V gene encodes CDR1 MNHEY and CDR2 SVGEGT. V was pared by 2 bases and J by 3 bases, with 8 bases of the junction left unmatched. CDR3 length equals 16 residues. As DNA, the CDR3 is TGTGCCAGCAGTTACCCTGAAACGGGGGGGAAAGAGACCCAGTACCTC. Encoded protein: CASSYPETGGKETQYL.

This CDR3 reads CASSRASGYQETQYF. CDR3 nucleotide sequence: TGCGCCAGCAGCCGTGCGTCGGGGTACCAAGAGACCCAGTACTTC. The chain has TRBV4-1 and TRBJ2-5, with D perhaps TRBD2 (5 bases). The CDR3 loop spans 15 amino acids. Trimming stripped 4 bases from V and 0 bases from J, with 12 bases between. Germline CDR1 and CDR2: MGHRA and YSYEKL.